This record concerns one TCR beta chain sequence. Authors' methods: Amplification from reference gene primers served as the basis for estimated nucleated cell counts. The protocol was immunoSEQ multiplex PCR, while the TCRdb copy is restricted to in-frame clones and leaves out a portion. The V and J calls and clone size are taken from that table; D and trimming were inferred from the DNA. The table lists around 150,000 clones, over 75% of them singletons, with approximately 10% in the top ten. The data stem from a study of blood T cell repertoires in COVID-19. Germline V gives CDR1 LGHDT, CDR2 YNNKEL (reference sequence). V shed 0 bases and J 6 bases; nucleotides not matched to a gene: 6. The length of the CDR3 is 15 residues.

The V gene is TRBV3-1 (or the pseudogene TRBV3-2), the J gene TRBJ2-5; 8 positions agree with TRBD2. This receptor was taken from a man aged 55 to 69 with active or convalescent COVID-19. Input material: peripheral blood. This CDR3 reads CASSQESGGQKTQYF. For the CDR3, the DNA is TGTGCCAGCAGCCAAGAGTCGGGGGGGCAGAAGACCCAGTACTTC.